One and the same sample provided the 24 T cell receptor beta chains below, sequenced in a study of PD-1 blockade in mismatch repair-deficient tumors. Only in-frame clones appear in the TCRdb table, and some are missing; sequencing was by immunoSEQ multiplex PCR. The sample carries more than 95,000 clones, 86% recorded once. The source was peripheral blood, collected 44 weeks after starting pembrolizumab. These TCRs come from an adult with mismatch repair-deficient cancer.

V is TRBV9 and J is TRBJ2-3; TRBD2 agrees at 10 bases. The CDR3 consists of 16 residues. V lost 0 bases, J lost 3 bases, and 4 bases stayed unmatched. The germline CDR1 and CDR2 sequences are SGDLS and YYNGEE. CDR3 bases: TGTGCCAGCAGCGTAGAATGGACTAGCGGAACAGATACGCAGTATTTT. Amino acids: CASSVEWTSGTDTQYF.

The chain links TRBV5-1 to TRBJ2-2; D remains ambiguous. Germline loops: CDR1 SGHRS, CDR2 YFSETQ. The V end was cut by 0 bases, the J end by 8 bases, with 5 bases between. This CDR3 is built from 12 residues. Written as DNA, the CDR3 is TGCGCCAGCAGCTTGGTCCGGGGGGAGCTGTTTTTT. Its protein is CASSLVRGELFF.

This sequence joins TRBV11-2 and TRBJ2-1; a possible D gene is TRBD1 (6 bases). CDR3 length equals 16 residues. Germline V gene sequence: CDR1 SGHAT, CDR2 FQNNGV. V shed 3 bases and J shed 7 bases, with 19 bases lying between them. DNA for the CDR3: TGTGCCAGCAGCTTCTCCCAACAGGGTTTTTCGAATGAGCAGTTCTTC. Its protein is CASSFSQQGFSNEQFF.

J is TRBJ2-7 and V is TRBV28, with TRBD2 matching over 12 bases. From germline, CDR1 is MDHEN and CDR2 SYDVKM. CDR3 length: 15 amino acids. Trimming took 6 bases from V and 3 from J; bases not matched to a gene: 6. The DNA for the CDR3 is TGTGCCAGCAGACTTCGGACTAGCGGGGTCTACGAGCAGTACTTC. Amino acids: CASRLRTSGVYEQYF.

This clone was counted a few times. V is TRBV6-6 and J is TRBJ2-7, with 11 bases fitting TRBD1. V shed 11 bases, J shed 3 bases, and the junction held 9 bases outside the gene matches. Per the germline V gene, CDR1 is MNHNY and CDR2 is SVGAGI (reference sequence). The CDR3 has 14 residues. CDR3 sequence (DNA): TGTGCCGCCGGACCGGGACAGGGGGGCTACGAGCAGTACTTC. The encoded protein is CAAGPGQGGYEQYF.

V gene TRBV7-2 combines with J gene TRBJ2-7; TRBD1 aligns across 8 bases. The V and J ends lost 1 base and 7 bases, in that order; junction bases with no gene match: 3. This CDR3 is 13 amino acids long. Germline CDR1 SGHTA, CDR2 FQGNSA. The CDR3: CASSLGTGSEQYF. The CDR3, as DNA: TGTGCCAGCAGCTTAGGGACAGGGAGTGAGCAGTACTTC. The entire variable domain, with the rest obtained from reference TRBV7-2 and TRBJ2-7, is as follows: GAGVSQSPSNKVTEKGKDVELRCDPISGHTALYWYRQSLGQGLEFLIYFQGNSAPDKSGLPSDRFSAERTGGSVSTLTIQRTQQEDSAVYLCASSLGTGSEQYFGPGTRLTVT.

The J gene is TRBJ2-7, the V gene TRBV10-3; the match to TRBD2 covers 7 bases. The germline gives CDR1 ENHRY, CDR2 SYGVKD. This CDR3 region has 15 residues. The ends lost 1 base at V and 4 bases at J; junction bases unmatched: 7. In DNA form, the CDR3 reads TGTGCCATCAGTGAGTACGGTAGCGGGCTTTACGAGCAGTACTTC. As protein: CAISEYGSGLYEQYF.

The V and J genes are TRBV6-5 and TRBJ1-2; 7 bases agree with TRBD1. The CDR3 totals 13 residues. CDR1 MNHEY and CDR2 SVGAGI come from the germline V gene. Losses at the gene ends were 2 bases for V and 7 bases for J; bases not matched to a gene: 4. In DNA form, the CDR3 reads TGTGCCAGCAGTTACAACAGGGGCAGTGGCTACACCTTC. The encoded protein is CASSYNRGSGYTF.

The V call is TRBV7-2, the J call TRBJ2-7; D not resolved. V lost 1 base to trimming and J lost 2 bases, with 12 bases between them. The CDR3 contains 15 residues. From germline, CDR1 is SGHTA and CDR2 FQGNSA. In DNA, the CDR3 is TGTGCCAGCAGCTTAGTAGCAGTGGGGACCTACGAGCAGTACTTC. Its protein product is CASSLVAVGTYEQYF.

J is TRBJ2-4 and V is TRBV6-5; D could derive from TRBD1 or TRBD2 (6 bases each). CDR3 size: 13 residues. V was pared by 0 bases and J by 7 bases, with 7 bases between. Per the germline V gene, CDR1 is MNHEY and CDR2 is SVGAGI. In DNA form, the CDR3 reads TGTGCCAGCAGTTACTCAGGGGGGAACATTCAGTACTTC. Amino acid sequence: CASSYSGGNIQYF.

The chain uses TRBV4-1 and TRBJ1-1; D is undetermined. Germline values: CDR1 MGHRA, CDR2 YSYEKL. The V end lost 2 bases, the J end lost 12 bases, and 10 bases lay between the germline ends. The CDR3 is made up of 11 amino acids. The CDR3 region is CASSQSGMTFF. The DNA for the CDR3 is TGCGCCAGCAGCCAATCTGGAATGACTTTCTTT.

This clone was counted between two and nine times. The chain joins TRBV4-1 to TRBJ1-2, with D uncertain. Germline V gives CDR1 MGHRA, CDR2 YSYEKL. V was cut by 6 bases and J by 6 bases, with 8 bases left in between. CDR3 length equals 11 residues. CDR3 loop: CASRHGDGYTF. In nucleotides, the CDR3 is TGCGCCAGCAGGCACGGGGATGGCTACACCTTC.

The CDR3 spells CASSSYQGDLYGYTF. For the CDR3, the DNA is TGTGCCAGCAGCTCATACCAGGGGGACCTCTATGGCTACACCTTC. The rearrangement joins TRBV7-2 to TRBJ1-2, with 7 bases identical to TRBD1. Trimming at V came to 4 bases and at J to 4 bases, leaving 9 bases not matched to a gene. The CDR3 covers 15 residues. Germline V gene data show CDR1 as SGHTA and CDR2 as FQGNSA.

This chain uses TRBV7-3 with TRBJ2-3; D is uncertain. The CDR3 covers 12 residues. V was shortened by 5 bases and J by 3 bases, with 6 bases between the two germline ends. Germline V CDR1 and CDR2: SGHTA, FQGTGA. This chain's CDR3 is CASSEGTDTQYF. CDR3 nucleotide sequence: TGTGCCAGCAGCGAAGGGACAGATACGCAGTATTTT.

V is TRBV5-1 and J is TRBJ2-7; 8 nucleotides agree with TRBD2. Germline CDR1 SGHRS, CDR2 YFSETQ. The CDR3 sequence is 16 residues long. The trim removed 2 bases at V and 0 bases at J, leaving 7 bases unmatched. This CDR3 is CASSFLASGSSYEQYF. CDR3 nucleotides: TGCGCCAGCAGCTTCCTCGCCAGCGGGAGCTCCTACGAGCAGTACTTC.

This chain joins TRBV18 and TRBJ1-1; D is unclear. CDR1 is KGHSH, CDR2 LQKENI, per germline. The CDR3 is made up of 14 amino acids. V lost 3 bases to trimming and J lost 6 bases, with 14 bases between them. For the CDR3, the DNA is TGTGCCAGCTCACCGTGGTCCGGAGACCCTGAAGCTTTCTTT. The encoded protein is CASSPWSGDPEAFF.

This clone is termed medium-sized. DNA for the CDR3: TGTGCCAGCAGGGGAGCGGGACTAGCGGGTCCAAAGACCCAGTACTTC. This translates into CASRGAGLAGPKTQYF. This chain links TRBV11-2 with TRBJ2-5; 12 positions agree with TRBD2. Trimming took 6 bases from V and 6 from J; bases not matched to a gene: 11. Germline V gene data show CDR1 as SGHAT and CDR2 as FQNNGV. The CDR3 has 16 residues.

The V gene is TRBV6-4, the J gene TRBJ1-5, with TRBD1 as a possible D gene (6 bases). Germline CDR1 reads MRHNA; CDR2 reads SNTAGT. V was trimmed by 3 bases and J by 2 bases, leaving 11 bases between them. This CDR3 is built from 15 residues. The CDR3 region is CASSEAAGGNQPQHF. DNA of the CDR3: TGTGCCAGCAGTGAAGCTGCAGGGGGCAATCAGCCCCAGCATTTT.

Worth noting for this clone: Mismatch with germline at one junction end may stem from a read error. The chain uses TRBV5-3 and TRBJ1-2; D is uncertain. TRBV5-3 belongs to the ORF category, with a function that is uncertain. There are 14 residues in the CDR3. The CDR3 bases are TGTGCCAGCAGCTTGTCCGGTAGGGTCAATGGCTACACCTTC. Amino acid sequence: CASSLSGRVNGYTF.

The chain has TRBV4-2 and TRBJ2-5; 11 positions agree with TRBD2. This CDR3 has 15 residues. Germline CDR1 reads LGHNA; CDR2 reads YNFKEQ. V lost 3 bases and J lost 5; bases outside the gene matches: 5. In DNA, the CDR3 is TGTGCCAGCAGCCATATTAGCGGGAGGGATGAGACCCAGTACTTC. Amino acids: CASSHISGRDETQYF.

About this clone: Other nucleotide sequences in the sample specify the same CDR3. The chain has TRBV7-9 and TRBJ2-7; a possible D gene is TRBD2 (6 bases). The length of the CDR3 is 14 residues. Trimming removed 3 bases from V and 4 bases from J, with 13 bases in between. Per the germline V gene, CDR1 is SEHNR and CDR2 is FQNEAQ (reference sequence). CDR3 residues: CASSLGGGFYEQYF. CDR3 DNA sequence: TGTGCCAGCAGCTTGGGAGGTGGGTTTTACGAGCAGTACTTC.

The chain combines TRBV28 with TRBJ2-7, with D perhaps assigned TRBD1 or TRBD2 (6 bases each). Germline CDR1 reads MDHEN; CDR2 reads SYDVKM. The CDR3 spans 14 residues. Trimming took off 9 bases at V and 5 bases at J, with 20 bases between the two ends. CDR3 DNA sequence: TGTGCCAGTACGGATCGCGGGACACTCGACGAGCAGTACTTC. As protein: CASTDRGTLDEQYF.

The rearrangement joins TRBV4-3 to TRBJ2-1; either TRBD1 or TRBD2 may fit D (5 bases each). The V gene lost 1 base and the J gene lost 9 bases, with 13 bases spanning the gap. The CDR3 runs 14 residues. Germline CDR1 and CDR2: LGHNA and YSLEER. The CDR3 reads CASSQVPGRGEQFF. CDR3 sequence (DNA): TGCGCCAGCAGCCAAGTTCCGGGACGGGGTGAGCAGTTCTTC.

The chain has TRBV5-6 and TRBJ2-2; unclear D gene. Looked up from germline, CDR1 is SGHDT and CDR2 is YYEEEE. The V end was cut by 5 bases, the J end by 1 base, with 3 bases between. The CDR3 covers 12 residues. The CDR3 reads CASRQNTGELFF. The CDR3 DNA is TGTGCCAGCAGACAGAACACCGGGGAGCTGTTTTTT.